This note documents a single TCR beta chain sequence. This clone occurred a few times. The antigen this receptor binds is unknown. Per-base qualities were not stored, and no clone one base away is much larger. These data originate in a study of beta chain features in type 1 diabetes (dated by TCRdb to the late 2010s). Study-level background: Patients and healthy donors did not differ in mean age, gender distribution, total cell number or subset yield. A total of 85 million to 140 million sorted cells were examined across all samples, and a strong correlation was observed between cell number per subset and RNA yield. In the study, recently diagnosed type 1 diabetes patients and matched healthy donors were compared on the TCRB repertoires of their sorted circulating CD4+ T cell subsets. Whereas all 30 or so donors provided naive and central memory subsets, regulatory and stem cell-like memory subsets were isolated from just 8 patients and roughly eight healthy donors.

CDR3 length: 13 amino acids, cysteine to phenylalanine. Just the 39-base CDR3 DNA is kept, in frame starting at base 1. Trimming removed 0 bases from V and 3 bases from J, leaving 6 bases between the germline ends. The germline V gene encodes CDR1 SGHTA and CDR2 FQGNSA. Each donor gave one peripheral blood draw, roughly 0.11 L on average, collected into heparinised tubes. Naive, central memory, regulatory and stem cell-like memory CD4+ T cells were sorted on a BD FACSAria II using a panel including CD45RO, CCR7, CD25, CD127, CD95 and CD27. A purity above 98% was achieved for all sorted populations. Right away, PBMCs were isolated by Lymphoprep density gradient centrifugation and were stained directly, with no culture step. To minimize batch effects, samples were stained and sorted in pairs, one healthy donor with one patient per experiment. Overall study results and their limits: Fewer insertions and more nucleotide deletions at VDJ recombination sites were observed in patients with type 1 diabetes, implying thymic rearrangement abnormalities. Shorter templates might have been favored by PCR, but patient and control samples were amplified and corrected together, so both groups would have been affected equally by any skew. In all four CD4+ subsets, TCRB CDR3 length was moderately but significantly shorter in type 1 diabetes patients. Only small numbers of individuals were included in the HLA sub-analyses, which left unresolved whether HLA type had any influence on TCRB rearrangement. Because cDNA rather than genomic DNA was sequenced, highly expressing activated cells could have been over-represented, although no difference in activation and CD3 levels was found between groups. Naive, central memory and regulatory TCRB repertoires appeared to be more similar among patients than among healthy donors.

The High Capacity cDNA Reverse Transcription Kit was used to reverse transcribe all of the isolated RNA, meaning that expressed TCRB transcripts were what got sequenced. For stem cell-like memory T cell samples, survey-depth immunoSEQ sequencing was used, averaging about 1 million total reads per sample. Sorted cells were lysed in RLT buffer and RNA was extracted with DNase-treated RNeasy Micro or Mini kits, depending on cell number. To prevent cross-contamination, every cell subset was processed on its own, while patient and healthy donor samples were processed together. Using the immunoSEQ multiplex PCR, TCRB sequences were amplified from cDNA into 87-bp fragments spanning the CDR3 region. Sequencing of the amplicons was done on the Illumina HiSeq platform. Processing in the source paper ran as follows. Synthetic template baselines were used to correct PCR bias computationally, reads within Hamming distance 2 were collapsed together, and singletons that could not be merged were discarded. By aligning reads against IMGT, V, D and J genes, CDR3 length, and insertions or deletions at six rearrangement sites were assigned. Clonotype counts were normalized to sorted cell number within each subset before computing true diversity and Gini coefficients with the tcR R package. The overlap coefficient, calculated on TCRB nucleotide sequences, was used to quantify repertoire sharing. As stored in TCRdb, this immuneACCESS dataset retains in-frame rearrangements with V and J assigned. A fraction of the clones does not appear; measured against another copy, unresolved V genes explain less than half of the discrepancy, and the remainder lacks a known reason. V, J and clone size reflect that table, while D and trimming were determined from the DNA. This sample lists over 100,000 clones; about two fifths were detected once. 0.065% of the sample rests with the top ten.

Recombination joined TRBV7-2 with TRBJ2-7; the D gene assignment is ambiguous. Sequencing was carried out using stem cell memory CD4+ T cells from blood. Sample cell subset or site, as interpreted from the label and publication: stem cell-like memory CD4+ T cells. This TCR was sampled from a woman between 18 and 29 years old in good health. The DNA sequence is as follows: TGTGCCAGCAGCTTAGCACGGGTCTACGAGCAGTACTTC. It is translated as CASSLARVYEQYF.